Below are 15 T cell receptor beta chains sequenced from a single sample in a study of naive and memory T cell subsets. Broader study findings: A few larger clonotypes appeared in naive repertoires, especially CD8, possibly memory cells re-expressing CD45RA.

An equimolar mix of two oligonucleotides served as the beta constant-region primer for TRBC1 and TRBC2. Ligated cDNA was amplified by four rounds of PCR with nested alpha and beta constant-region primers and SP2. TCRdb re-called the UMI-ligation and nested PCR reads through MiXCR, storing one row per CDR3 protein. The data show 120,000 to 150,000 distinct CDR3 sequences, with 15% to 25% seen just once and roughly 0.68% held by the top ten. No cognate antigen is known for these TCRs. Sequencing used naive CD8+ T cells from blood. All receptors come from a human donor in good health.

This clonotype has ten or more counts. The chain couples TRBV28 to TRBJ2-1, with D hard to call. Trimming pared 5 bases from V and 0 bases from J, leaving 5 bases between. Per germline, CDR1 MDHEN and CDR2 SYDVKM. This CDR3 is 13 amino acids long. The CDR3, as DNA: TGTGCCAGCAGTCCAAGCTCCTACAATGAGCAGTTCTTC. Residues: CASSPSSYNEQFF.

The J gene is TRBJ1-6, the V gene TRBV28, with D possibly matching TRBD1 (6 bases). Trimming stripped 3 bases from V and 10 bases from J, with 13 bases between. Looked up from germline, CDR1 is MDHEN and CDR2 is SYDVKM. The CDR3 consists of 14 residues. The CDR3 bases are TGTGCCAGCAGTTTTCAGGGGTTTGAGTCACCCCTCCACTTT. It codes for CASSFQGFESPLHF.

The V gene is TRBV28, the J gene TRBJ2-7, with D perhaps matching TRBD2 (5 bases). CDR3 length equals 14 residues. V was shortened by 10 bases and J by 1 base, with 17 bases between the two germline ends. Germline CDR1 and CDR2: MDHEN and SYDVKM. CDR3 nucleotides: TGTGCCATCTCCGAACTAGTGCGATCCTACGAGCAGTACTTC. Its translation: CAISELVRSYEQYF.

J is TRBJ2-3 and V is TRBV12-3 or TRBV12-4; D is unresolved. Trimming left V 7 bases short and J 2 bases short, with 7 bases between. The CDR3 runs 12 residues. The CDR3 sequence: CASTPDTDTQYF. CDR3 nucleotide sequence: TGTGCCAGCACCCCAGACACAGATACGCAGTATTTT.

The V and J genes are TRBV6-6 and TRBJ2-7; TRBD1 matches 7 bases. CDR3 length: 13 residues. V lost 7 bases to trimming and J lost 6 bases; unmatched junction nucleotides: 9. Germline lookup yields CDR1 MNHNY and CDR2 SVGAGI (reference sequence). The CDR3 nucleotides read TGTGCCAGCACCGGGACAGAGCTTGGCGAGCAGTACTTC. Protein: CASTGTELGEQYF.

The chain employs TRBV29-1 and TRBJ2-2, with D maybe TRBD1 (6 bases). This CDR3 has 13 residues. The V and J ends lost 4 bases and 2 bases respectively, with 8 bases between them. CDR1 is SQVTM and CDR2 is ANQGSEA in the germline V gene. The chain's CDR3 is CSVADRNTGELFF. In DNA form, the CDR3 reads TGCAGCGTTGCGGACAGAAACACCGGGGAGCTGTTTTTT.

Comments on this clonotype: A much larger clone lies a single base off, so this may be a read error. The chain combines TRBV12-3 or TRBV12-4 with TRBJ2-7; D not certain. V dropped 1 base and J dropped 9 bases, with 13 bases sitting between them. The CDR3 covers 13 residues. The CDR3 spells CASSLVAHDRQYF. CDR3 DNA: TGTGCCAGCAGTTTAGTGGCACACGACCGGCAGTACTTC.

Concerning this clonotype: The DNA is omitted, as the CDR3 cannot be located on it reliably, and the CDR3 follows TCRdb's listing. The CDR3 reads CASSFGPGTTDTQYF. This rearrangement joins TRBV3-1 to TRBJ2-3; no DNA check was done on the table's D call, TRBD1. With termini counted, the CDR3 has 15 amino acids. CDR1 is LGHDT, CDR2 YNNKEL, per germline (reference sequence).

V is TRBV27 and J is TRBJ2-1; D ambiguous. CDR1 and CDR2 (germline): MNHEY, SMNVEV (reference sequence). The ends were cut back, 6 bases at V and 3 bases at J, with 9 bases in the middle. CDR3 length: 13 amino acids. This CDR3 is CASSRLYYNEQFF. CDR3 in DNA: TGTGCCAGCAGCAGACTTTACTACAATGAGCAGTTCTTC.

This rearrangement joins TRBV19 to TRBJ2-3, with 7 bases aligning to TRBD1. The germline V gene has CDR1 LNHDA and CDR2 SQIVND (reference sequence). The CDR3 loop spans 16 amino acids. Unmatched junction bases numbered 12, after V lost 6 bases and J lost 3 bases. In DNA form, the CDR3 reads TGTGCCAGTAGCGACCTGACAGGGATCGAGACAGATACGCAGTATTTT. It yields the protein CASSDLTGIETDTQYF.

V is TRBV28 and J is TRBJ2-7, with D tentatively TRBD1 (6 bases). Germline V gene sequence: CDR1 MDHEN, CDR2 SYDVKM. The CDR3 has 16 amino acids. The germline V and J ends were trimmed by 1 base and 2 bases, with 15 bases remaining between them. CDR3: CASSLSKNRATYEQYF. In nucleotides, the CDR3 is TGTGCCAGCAGTTTATCGAAAAACAGGGCCACCTACGAGCAGTACTTC.

The chain uses TRBV13 and TRBJ2-2; weak D call: TRBD2 (5 bases). V was pared by 1 base and J by 4 bases, with 13 bases between. CDR1 is PRHDT and CDR2 is FYEKMQ in the germline V gene (reference sequence). There are 16 residues in the CDR3. CDR3 protein: CASSLEADFSTGELFF. CDR3 sequence (DNA): TGTGCCAGCAGCTTAGAGGCGGACTTTAGCACCGGGGAGCTGTTTTTT.

This chain links TRBV4-1 with TRBJ2-3; 7 bases map to TRBD1. From germline, CDR1 is MGHRA and CDR2 YSYEKL. V was pared by 2 bases and J by 2 bases, with 4 bases of the junction left unmatched. CDR3 length: 15 amino acids. CDR3 loop: CASSQRDSHTDTQYF. CDR3 bases: TGCGCCAGCAGCCAACGGGACAGCCACACAGATACGCAGTATTTT.

V and J are TRBV19 and TRBJ1-1, with 8 nucleotides matching TRBD1. CDR1 and CDR2 (germline): LNHDA, SQIVND (reference sequence). CDR3 size: 13 residues. Losses at the gene ends were 8 bases for V and 1 base for J; bases not matched to a gene: 3. The CDR3 DNA reads TGTGCCAGTTTCGACAGGGGGAACACTGAAGCTTTCTTT. Amino acids: CASFDRGNTEAFF.

This chain joins TRBV5-6 and TRBJ2-5; 8 bases agree with TRBD2. V was clipped by 3 bases and J by 1 base; unmatched bases: 2. Germline-derived CDR1 and CDR2 are SGHDT and YYEEEE. The CDR3 is made up of 14 amino acids. CDR3 sequence (DNA): TGTGCCAGCAGCTGGGGGACTAGCCAAGAGACCCAGTACTTC. It is translated as CASSWGTSQETQYF.